One and the same sample provided the 3 T cell receptor beta chains below, sequenced in a study of glioma-infiltrating T cells. TCR alpha and beta CDR3 regions were amplified from RNA using iRepertoire nested multiplex PCR. In TCRdb, the multiplex PCR reads were re-called with MiXCR into one record per CDR3 protein. This table has tens of thousands of distinct CDR3 sequences, around 42% appearing once. The source material was glioma tissue, nonneoplastic brain tissue, or PBMCs (not recorded which). The receptors stem from a human donor with low-grade glioma or glioblastoma, undergoing nonglioma brain surgery, or in good health (not recorded which).

V and J are TRBV7-6 and TRBJ2-1, with 13 bases matching TRBD2. V lost 2 bases and J lost 8; bases outside the gene matches: 12. Germline loops: CDR1 SGHVS, CDR2 FNYEAQ. The CDR3 has 18 residues. CDR3 loop: CASSLLVVTSGRADEQFF. DNA for the CDR3: TGTGCCAGCAGCTTACTGGTGGTCACTAGCGGGAGGGCGGATGAGCAGTTCTTC.

Points on this clonotype: This clone may be a read error of a much larger clone one base away. The chain links TRBV29-1 to TRBJ1-1; no firm D call. Germline V gives CDR1 SQVTM, CDR2 ANQGSEA. The CDR3 consists of 13 residues. The ends were cut back, 1 base at V and 4 bases at J, with 10 bases in the middle. The CDR3 DNA reads TGCAGCGTTGAAGTGGGTCGGGGCACTGAAGCTTTCTTT. Amino acid sequence: CSVEVGRGTEAFF.

In its sample, this clonotype was seen many times. This chain uses TRBV30 with TRBJ1-1; no reliable D call. Germline V lookup: CDR1 GTSNPN, CDR2 SVGIG (reference sequence). Trimming left V 1 base short and J 3 bases short, with 9 bases between. The CDR3 extends over 13 amino acids. CDR3 loop: CAWSGSGDTEAFF. CDR3 sequence (DNA): TGTGCCTGGAGTGGGTCAGGAGACACTGAAGCTTTCTTT.